This T cell receptor (beta chain) derives from a study of human T cells and chemical hapten exposure (dated by TCRdb to about 2021). General notes on the study: For sensitization, 2% DPC in acetone was applied to a 2 cm by 2 cm area of upper inner arm skin. Alopecia areata with under or over 50% scalp involvement, alopecia totalis and alopecia universalis were represented in the patient cohort, which was mostly female. Throughout the roughly 24-week study period, patients were also given weekly therapeutic DPC doses on the scalp. The study tracked peripheral blood TCR repertoire changes in vivo during primary and secondary sensitization to the hapten diphenylcyclopropenone (DPC) in alopecia patients. Blood samples were taken from patients before sensitization (week 0) and then at 2, 6 and about 24 weeks after DPC sensitization. Nearly 30 alopecia patients gave blood for TCR sequencing at one to four time points (pre-sensitization, 2, 6 and 24 weeks). Libraries were pooled for sequencing, and variation in per-sample TCR yields was attributed mainly to small differences in library volumes within the pool. Patch testing was performed on the upper back with Finn chambers containing 0.01% DPC, and the patch tests were scored after 6 days according to International Contact Dermatitis Research Group standards.

This clonotype was detected ten times or more. There is no known antigen for this receptor. Base qualities are missing; no much larger clone stands one base away. In light of the paper, this sample's time point label describes: patch test 1, 2 weeks after DPC sensitization. What the treatment or condition label conveys for this sample: therapeutic diphenylcyclopropenone sensitization with weekly scalp DPC. Blood at each patch-test visit was drawn before the patch test was applied. To be eligible, patients had to be aged 18 to 70, diagnosed with alopecia and judged suitable for DPC therapy, while pregnant patients were excluded. Total RNA was extracted from unfractionated whole blood that had been collected in Tempus Blood RNA tubes. The paper as a whole reports these results and caveats: All patients had alopecia, a presumed autoimmune disease, so their immune response might differ from that of healthy individuals. Significantly more large CDR3 similarity clusters were formed by expanded TCRs than by pre-sensitization or healthy control sets, consistent with antigen-driven responses. A positive correlation was found between the number of PT1 expanded TCRs and patch test score, with significance reached at thresholds 8, 16 and 32 but not 4. After repeated subsampling, changes were observed in the strength of the expansion versus patch-test correlation and in the threshold at which the correlation became significant. The number of TCRs above 1 in 1000 frequency did not change with DPC sensitization; there was no evidence of global repertoire structure alterations.

The CDR3 runs 14 residues from the cysteine to the phenylalanine. Just the 42-base CDR3 DNA is kept, in frame starting at base 1. The germline V gene gives CDR1 as MNHEY and CDR2 as SVGEGT. A distance of 11 bases separates the germline ends of V and J, which lose 0 bases and 6 bases respectively. The library relied on RACE. Data came from a NextSeq 500. During library preparation, unique molecular identifiers were attached to individual cDNA molecules so that TCRs could be counted in a quantitative, reproducible way. From each blood RNA sample, both TCR alpha and TCR beta chains were sequenced. Per the original workflow: The median number of TCRs per sample was roughly 98,000, ranging from about 23,224 to 750,000. The Decombinator software suite was used to annotate the V, J and CDR3 of the TCR reads. For the PS versus PT1 abundance plots, all samples were subsampled to the same number of TCRs (28,000). Expanded TCRs were defined as absent before sensitization and observed at least eight times at the 2-week time point. TCRdb reran the public reads through fastp at Q25 and MiXCR, keeping productive beta chains. Each CDR3 protein appears once, grouped with its most common genes and DNA. TCRdb, not the authors, supplied the V and J calls. The sample has 71,000 or so distinct CDR3 sequences on record, 9.8% of them singletons. 3% to 4% of the sample is in the top ten clones.

The receptor's source is a middle-aged woman with alopecia areata. Some clones in this sample may be carry-over from other donors' samples. The sequencing used whole blood, collected in connection with sensitization to the hapten diphenylcyclopropenone (DPC). Rearrangement joined TRBV6-2 or TRBV6-3 to TRBJ1-2; a tentative D match to TRBD1 spans 6 bases. The CDR3 region: CASSYSWRDNGYTF. The nucleotide sequence is TGTGCCAGCAGTTACTCTTGGAGGGACAATGGCTACACCTTC.